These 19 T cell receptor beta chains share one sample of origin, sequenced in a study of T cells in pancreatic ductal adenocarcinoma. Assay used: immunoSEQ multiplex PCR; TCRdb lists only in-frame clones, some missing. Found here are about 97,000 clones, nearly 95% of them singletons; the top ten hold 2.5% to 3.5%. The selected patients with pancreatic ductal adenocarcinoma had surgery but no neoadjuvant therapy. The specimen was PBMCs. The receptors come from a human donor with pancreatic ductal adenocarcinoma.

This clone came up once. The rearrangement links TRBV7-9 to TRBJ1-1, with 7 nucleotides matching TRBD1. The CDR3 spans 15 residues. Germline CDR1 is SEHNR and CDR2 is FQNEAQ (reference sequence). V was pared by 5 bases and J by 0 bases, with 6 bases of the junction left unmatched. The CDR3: CASSPGTVLNTEAFF. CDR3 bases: TGTGCCAGCAGCCCCGGGACAGTACTGAACACTGAAGCTTTCTTT.

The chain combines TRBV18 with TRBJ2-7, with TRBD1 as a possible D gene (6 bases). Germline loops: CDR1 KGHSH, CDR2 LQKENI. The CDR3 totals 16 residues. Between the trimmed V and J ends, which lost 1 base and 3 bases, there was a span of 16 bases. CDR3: CASSPLGPGVDYEQYF. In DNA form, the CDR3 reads TGTGCCAGCTCACCACTAGGCCCAGGGGTCGACTACGAGCAGTACTTC.

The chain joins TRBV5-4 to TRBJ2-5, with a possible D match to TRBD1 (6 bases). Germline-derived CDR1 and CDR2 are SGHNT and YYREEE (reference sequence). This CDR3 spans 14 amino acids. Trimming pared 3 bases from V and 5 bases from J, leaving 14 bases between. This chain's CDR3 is CASSSQGIGETQYF. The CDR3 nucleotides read TGTGCCAGCAGCTCCCAGGGGATCGGGGAGACCCAGTACTTC.

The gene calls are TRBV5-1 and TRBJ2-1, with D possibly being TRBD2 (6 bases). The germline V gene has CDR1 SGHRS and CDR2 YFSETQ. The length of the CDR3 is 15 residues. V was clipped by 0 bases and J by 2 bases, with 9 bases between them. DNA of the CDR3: TGCGCCAGCAGCTTGGGAGGAGGGACCTACAATGAGCAGTTCTTC. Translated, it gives CASSLGGGTYNEQFF.

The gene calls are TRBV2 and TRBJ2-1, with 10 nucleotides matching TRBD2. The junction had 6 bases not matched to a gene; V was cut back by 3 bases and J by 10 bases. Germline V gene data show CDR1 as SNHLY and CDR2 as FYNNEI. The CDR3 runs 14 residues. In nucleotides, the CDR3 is TGTGCCAGCAGTGATGAGCGGGAGGGCGGCGAGCAGTTCTTC. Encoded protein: CASSDEREGGEQFF. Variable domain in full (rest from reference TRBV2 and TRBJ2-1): EPEVTQTPSHQVTQMGQEVILRCVPISNHLYFYWYRQILGQKVEFLVSFYNNEISEKSEIFDDQFSVERPDGSNFTLKIRSTKLEDSAMYFCASSDEREGGEQFFGPGTRLTVL.

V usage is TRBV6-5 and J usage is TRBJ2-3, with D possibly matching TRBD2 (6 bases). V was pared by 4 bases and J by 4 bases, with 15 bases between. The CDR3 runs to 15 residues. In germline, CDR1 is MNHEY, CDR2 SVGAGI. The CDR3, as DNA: TGTGCCAGCAGTTGGGGACGGGGGAAGGCAGATACGCAGTATTTT. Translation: CASSWGRGKADTQYF.

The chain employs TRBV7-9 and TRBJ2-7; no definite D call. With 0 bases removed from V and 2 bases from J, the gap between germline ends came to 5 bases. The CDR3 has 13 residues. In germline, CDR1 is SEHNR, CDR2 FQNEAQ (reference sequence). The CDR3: CASSLASTYEQYF. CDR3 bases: TGTGCCAGCAGCTTAGCGTCTACCTACGAGCAGTACTTC.

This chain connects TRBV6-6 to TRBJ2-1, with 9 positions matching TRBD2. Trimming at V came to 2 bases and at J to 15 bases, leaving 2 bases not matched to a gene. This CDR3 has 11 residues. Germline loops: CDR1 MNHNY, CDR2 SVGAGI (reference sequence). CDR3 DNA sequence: TGTGCCAGCAGTTACGAGGGACTAGCGTTCTTC. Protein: CASSYEGLAFF.

CDR3 protein: CASSLVGGRRNEQFF. CDR3 DNA sequence: TGTGCCAGCAGCTTGGTTGGCGGGAGGAGGAATGAGCAGTTCTTC. The rearrangement links TRBV5-4 to TRBJ2-1, with 8 bases fitting TRBD2. The trim removed 0 bases at V and 7 bases at J, leaving 6 bases unmatched. This CDR3 has 15 residues. Germline CDR1 SGHNT, CDR2 YYREEE (reference sequence). Full variable domain (outside the CDR3, taken from reference TRBV5-4 and TRBJ2-1): ETGVTQSPTHLIKTRGQQVTLRCSSQSGHNTVSWYQQALGQGPQFIFQYYREEENGRGNFPPRFSGLQFPNYSSELNVNALELDDSALYLCASSLVGGRRNEQFFGPGTRLTVL.

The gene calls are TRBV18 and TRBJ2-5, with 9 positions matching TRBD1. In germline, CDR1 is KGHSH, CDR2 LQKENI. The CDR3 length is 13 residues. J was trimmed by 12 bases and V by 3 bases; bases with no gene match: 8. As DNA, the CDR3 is TGTGCCAGCTCACCCGATGGGACAGGGTGGGAGTACTTC. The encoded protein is CASSPDGTGWEYF. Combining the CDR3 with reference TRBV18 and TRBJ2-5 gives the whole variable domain NAGVMQNPRHLVRRRGQEARLRCSPMKGHSHVYWYRQLPEEGLKFMVYLQKENIIDESGMPKERFSAEFPKEGPSILRIQQVVRGDSAAYFCASSPDGTGWEYFGPGTRLLVL.

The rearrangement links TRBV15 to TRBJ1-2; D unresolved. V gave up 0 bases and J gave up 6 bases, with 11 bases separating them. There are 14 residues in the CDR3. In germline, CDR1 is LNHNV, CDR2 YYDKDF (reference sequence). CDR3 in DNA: TGTGCCACCAGCAGAGACAGAGGGTTCGATGGCTACACCTTC. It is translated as CATSRDRGFDGYTF.

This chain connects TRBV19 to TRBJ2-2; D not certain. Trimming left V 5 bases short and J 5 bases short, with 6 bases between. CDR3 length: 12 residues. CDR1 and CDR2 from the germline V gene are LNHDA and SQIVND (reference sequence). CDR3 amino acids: CASSEHTGELFF. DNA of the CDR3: TGTGCCAGTAGTGAGCATACCGGGGAGCTGTTTTTT.

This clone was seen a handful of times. CDR3: CASSLAAGGDGTQYF. CDR3 bases: TGTGCCAGCAGCTTAGCAGCGGGGGGAGACGGGACCCAGTACTTC. V gene TRBV7-6 combines with J gene TRBJ2-5; 9 bases agree with TRBD2. Trimming took 0 bases from V and 7 from J; bases not matched to a gene: 6. The CDR3 extends over 15 amino acids. From germline, CDR1 is SGHVS and CDR2 FNYEAQ.

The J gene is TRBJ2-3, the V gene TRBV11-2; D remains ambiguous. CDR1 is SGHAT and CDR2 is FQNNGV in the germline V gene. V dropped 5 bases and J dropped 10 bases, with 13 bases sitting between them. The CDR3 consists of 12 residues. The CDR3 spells CASSPVAYAQYF. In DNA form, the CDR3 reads TGTGCCAGCAGCCCTGTTGCCTATGCGCAGTATTTT.

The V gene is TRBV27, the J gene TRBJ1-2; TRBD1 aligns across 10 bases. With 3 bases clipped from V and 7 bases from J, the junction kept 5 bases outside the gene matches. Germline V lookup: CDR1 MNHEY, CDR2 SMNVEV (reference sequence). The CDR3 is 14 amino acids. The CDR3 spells CASSFGQGEGGYTF. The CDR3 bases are TGTGCCAGCAGTTTCGGACAGGGGGAGGGTGGCTACACCTTC.

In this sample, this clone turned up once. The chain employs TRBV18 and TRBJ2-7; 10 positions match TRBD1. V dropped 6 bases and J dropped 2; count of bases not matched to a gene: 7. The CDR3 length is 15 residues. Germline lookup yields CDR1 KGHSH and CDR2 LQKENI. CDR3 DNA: TGTGCCAGCTCCTCCGGACAGGGGGGCGCCTACGAGCAGTACTTC. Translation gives CASSSGQGGAYEQYF. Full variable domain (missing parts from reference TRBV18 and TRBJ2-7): NAGVMQNPRHLVRRRGQEARLRCSPMKGHSHVYWYRQLPEEGLKFMVYLQKENIIDESGMPKERFSAEFPKEGPSILRIQQVVRGDSAAYFCASSSGQGGAYEQYFGPGTRLTVT.

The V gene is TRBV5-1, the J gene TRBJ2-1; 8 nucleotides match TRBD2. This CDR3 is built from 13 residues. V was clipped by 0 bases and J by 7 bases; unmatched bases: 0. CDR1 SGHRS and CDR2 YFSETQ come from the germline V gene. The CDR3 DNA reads TGCGCCAGCAGCTTGGCTAGCGGGAATGAGCAGTTCTTC. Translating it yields CASSLASGNEQFF.

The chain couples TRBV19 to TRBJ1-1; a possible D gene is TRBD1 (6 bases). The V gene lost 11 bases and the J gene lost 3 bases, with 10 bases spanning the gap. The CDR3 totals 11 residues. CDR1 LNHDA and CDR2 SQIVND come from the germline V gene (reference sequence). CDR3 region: CAVTGYTEAFF. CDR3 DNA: TGTGCCGTAACAGGGTACACTGAAGCTTTCTTT.

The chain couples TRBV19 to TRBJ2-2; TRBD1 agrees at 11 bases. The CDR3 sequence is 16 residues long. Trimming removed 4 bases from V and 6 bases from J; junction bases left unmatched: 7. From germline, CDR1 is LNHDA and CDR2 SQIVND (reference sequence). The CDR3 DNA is TGTGCCAGTAGTAATCAACCGGGACAGGGGGCCGGGGAGCTGTTTTTT. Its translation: CASSNQPGQGAGELFF. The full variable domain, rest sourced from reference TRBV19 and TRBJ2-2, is DGGITQSPKYLFRKEGQNVTLSCEQNLNHDAMYWYRQDPGQGLRLIYYSQIVNDFQKGDIAEGYSVSREKKESFPLTVTSAQKNPTAFYLCASSNQPGQGAGELFFGEGSRLTVL.